This T cell receptor beta chain derives from a study of blood T cell repertoires in COVID-19. Clones were read by immunoSEQ multiplex PCR, and TCRdb kept only the in-frame ones, dropping some. The table shows about 71,000 clones, with more than 80% occurring only once. Material: peripheral blood. The receptor was derived from a man older than 75 with acute or convalescent COVID-19.

The CDR3 reads CASSMAGGPNQPQHF. CDR3 bases: TGTGCCAGTAGTATGGCAGGGGGCCCCAATCAGCCCCAGCATTTT. The chain couples TRBV19 to TRBJ1-5; 8 positions match TRBD1. V dropped 3 bases and J dropped 3; count of bases not matched to a gene: 4. The CDR3 has 15 residues. Germline V lookup: CDR1 LNHDA, CDR2 SQIVND (reference sequence).